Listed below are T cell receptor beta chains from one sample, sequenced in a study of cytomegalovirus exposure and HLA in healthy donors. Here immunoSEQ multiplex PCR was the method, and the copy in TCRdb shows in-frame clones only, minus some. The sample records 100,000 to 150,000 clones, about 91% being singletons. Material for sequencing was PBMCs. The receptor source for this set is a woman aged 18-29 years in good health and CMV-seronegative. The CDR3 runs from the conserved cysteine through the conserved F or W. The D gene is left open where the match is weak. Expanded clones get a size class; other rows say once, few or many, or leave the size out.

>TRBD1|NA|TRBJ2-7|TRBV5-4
CASSLGDRPEYF
TGTGCCAGCAGCTTGGGGGACAGGCCAGAGTACTTC
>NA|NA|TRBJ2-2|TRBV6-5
CASHSLTGELFF
TGTGCCAGCCACAGCCTCACCGGGGAGCTGTTTTTT
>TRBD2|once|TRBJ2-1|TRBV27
CASSSFGLAGGPSYNEQFF
TGTGCCAGCAGTTCCTTCGGACTAGCGGGGGGACCATCCTACAATGAGCAGTTCTTC
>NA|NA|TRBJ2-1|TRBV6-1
CASSVGGSRNEQFF
TGTGCCAGCAGTGTTGGGGGGTCACGCAATGAGCAGTTCTTC
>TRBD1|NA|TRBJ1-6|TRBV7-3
CASSLGQPYNSPLHF
TGTGCCAGCAGCCTGGGACAGCCCTATAATTCACCCCTCCACTTT
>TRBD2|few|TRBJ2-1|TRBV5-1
CASSISGANNEQFF
TGCGCCAGCAGCATTAGCGGGGCGAACAATGAGCAGTTCTTC
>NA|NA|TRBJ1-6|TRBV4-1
CASSQDAPSSYNSPLHF
TGCGCCAGCAGCCAAGATGCCCCTAGCTCCTATAATTCACCCCTCCACTTT
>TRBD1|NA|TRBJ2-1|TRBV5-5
CASRQTGMGEQFF
TGTGCCAGCAGACAGACAGGGATGGGTGAGCAGTTCTTC
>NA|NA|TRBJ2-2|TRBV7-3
CASSHFTGELFF
TGTGCCAGCAGCCACTTCACCGGGGAGCTGTTTTTT
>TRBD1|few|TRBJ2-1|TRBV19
CASTRTGNEQFF
TGTGCCAGTACTCGGACAGGGAATGAGCAGTTCTTC
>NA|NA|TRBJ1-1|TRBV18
CASSPDGRGYKNTEAFF
TGTGCCAGCTCACCGGACGGGCGGGGGTACAAGAACACTGAAGCTTTCTTT
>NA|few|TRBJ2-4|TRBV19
CASSSRGSGIQYF
TGTGCCAGTAGTAGTAGGGGGTCGGGCATTCAGTACTTC
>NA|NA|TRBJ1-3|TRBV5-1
CASSLAYPLSGNTIYF
TGCGCCAGCAGCTTGGCCTACCCGCTCTCTGGAAACACCATATATTTT
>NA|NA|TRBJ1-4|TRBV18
CASSPPGRGGEKLFF
TGTGCCAGCTCACCACCGGGGAGGGGAGGTGAAAAACTGTTTTTT
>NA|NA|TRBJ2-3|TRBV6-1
CASSEVNTDTQYF
TGTGCCAGCAGTGAAGTAAACACAGATACGCAGTATTTT
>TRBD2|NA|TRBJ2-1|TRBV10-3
CAISPSGGPNEQFF
TGTGCCATCAGTCCTAGCGGGGGCCCTAATGAGCAGTTCTTC
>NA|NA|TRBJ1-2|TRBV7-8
CASSPRTEMYGYTF
TGTGCCAGCAGTCCACGGACAGAGATGTATGGCTACACCTTC
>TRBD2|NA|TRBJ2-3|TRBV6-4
CASSEGGGETDTQYF
TGTGCCAGCAGTGAAGGCGGGGGGGAGACAGATACGCAGTATTTT
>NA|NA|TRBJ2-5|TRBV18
CASSPILNRVEETQYF
TGTGCCAGCTCACCTATACTGAACAGGGTGGAAGAGACCCAGTACTTC
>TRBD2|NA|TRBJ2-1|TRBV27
CASSQRSTSGGVEQFF
TGTGCCAGCAGCCAACGGTCGACTAGCGGGGGGGTTGAGCAGTTCTTC
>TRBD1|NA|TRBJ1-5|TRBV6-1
CASSPGQVSNQPQHF
TGTGCCAGCAGCCCTGGACAGGTGAGTAATCAGCCCCAGCATTTT
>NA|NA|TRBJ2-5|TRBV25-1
CASSSQGPRETQYF
TGTGCCAGCAGTTCACAGGGTCCCAGGGAGACCCAGTACTTC
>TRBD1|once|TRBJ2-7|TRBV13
CASSQGELGNEQYF
TGTGCCAGCAGCCAGGGGGAGCTGGGGAACGAGCAGTACTTC
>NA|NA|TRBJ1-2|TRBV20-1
CSATRDYGYTF
TGCAGTGCTACCCGGGACTATGGCTACACCTTC